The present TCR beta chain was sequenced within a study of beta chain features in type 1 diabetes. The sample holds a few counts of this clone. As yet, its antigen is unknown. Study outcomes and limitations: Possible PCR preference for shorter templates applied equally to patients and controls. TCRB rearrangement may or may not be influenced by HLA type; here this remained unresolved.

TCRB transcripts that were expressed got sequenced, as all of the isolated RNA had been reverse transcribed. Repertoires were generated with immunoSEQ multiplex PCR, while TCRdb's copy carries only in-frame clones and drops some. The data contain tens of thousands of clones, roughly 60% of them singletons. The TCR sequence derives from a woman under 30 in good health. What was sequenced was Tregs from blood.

The CDR3: CASSPDLNTEAFF. In DNA form, the CDR3 reads TGTGCCAGCTCACCAGACTTGAACACTGAAGCTTTCTTT. The rearrangement uses TRBV18 and TRBJ1-1; D unresolved. Germline assignment: CDR1 KGHSH and CDR2 LQKENI. Trimming took off 2 bases at V and 0 bases at J, with 4 bases between the two ends. This CDR3 has 13 amino acids.